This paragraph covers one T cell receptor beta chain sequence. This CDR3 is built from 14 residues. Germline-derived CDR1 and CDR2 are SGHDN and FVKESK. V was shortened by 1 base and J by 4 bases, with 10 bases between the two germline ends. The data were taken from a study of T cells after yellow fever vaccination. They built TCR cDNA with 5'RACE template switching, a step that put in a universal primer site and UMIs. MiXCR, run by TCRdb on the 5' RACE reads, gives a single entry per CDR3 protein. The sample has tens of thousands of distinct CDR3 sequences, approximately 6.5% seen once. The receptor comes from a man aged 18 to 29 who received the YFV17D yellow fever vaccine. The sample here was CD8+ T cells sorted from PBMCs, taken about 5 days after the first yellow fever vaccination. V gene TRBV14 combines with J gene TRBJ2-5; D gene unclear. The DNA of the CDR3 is TGTGCCAGCAGCCAAGTGAAGGGTGTAGAGACCCAGTACTTC. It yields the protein CASSQVKGVETQYF.